Listed below are T cell receptor beta chains from one sample, sequenced in a study of shared T cell receptors in the human thymus. Method: immunoSEQ multiplex PCR; TCRdb's copy keeps in-frame clones and lacks some. The sample includes 650,000 to 950,000 clones, 70% to 90% of them seen just once. This sample was also put to use in a study of human thymus T cells.

The sequenced sample consisted of thymocytes. These receptors were taken from a girl in the first two years of life with a congenital heart defect. CDR3s include the opening cysteine and the closing phenylalanine or tryptophan. D genes are given only for firm matches. Part of the rows lack a size; the others show once, few, many or a class for expanded clones.

V	size	J	D	CDR3	DNA
TRBV7-9	once	TRBJ2-1	NA	CASSLSGGDPYNEQFF	TGTGCCAGCAGCTTATCGGGCGGGGACCCCTACAATGAGCAGTTCTTC
TRBV19	NA	TRBJ2-6	NA	CASSSGTGANVLTF	TGTGCCAGTAGTAGTGGGACAGGGGCCAACGTCCTGACTTTC
TRBV5-1	NA	TRBJ2-3	TRBD2	CASNRAGIYTDTQYF	TGCGCCAGCAATCGAGCGGGGATTTACACAGATACGCAGTATTTT
TRBV6-1	once	TRBJ2-3	NA	CASSEASILTLGTDTQYF	TGTGCCAGCAGTGAAGCCTCGATTCTAACCTTGGGCACAGATACGCAGTATTTT
TRBV6-1	NA	TRBJ1-5	NA	CASSEKGGGGDQPQHF	TGTGCCAGCAGTGAAAAGGGGGGGGGCGGAGATCAGCCCCAGCATTTT
TRBV2	NA	TRBJ2-7	TRBD2	CASKLDRGTSGTLYEQYF	TGTGCCAGCAAGCTGGACAGAGGGACTAGCGGAACTCTCTACGAGCAGTACTTC
TRBV30	NA	TRBJ1-2	NA	CAGVGGYNDGYTF	TGTGCCGGGGTGGGGGGGTATAACGATGGCTACACCTTC
TRBV7-6	NA	TRBJ1-4	TRBD1	CASSTRQGHLEKLFF	TGTGCCAGCAGCACCCGACAGGGACATCTGGAAAAACTGTTTTTT
TRBV27	NA	TRBJ2-6	NA	CASRPTLSSGANVLTF	TGTGCCAGCAGGCCCACCCTTAGCTCTGGGGCCAACGTCCTGACTTTC
TRBV12-5	NA	TRBJ2-3	NA	CASGSPRDTQYF	TGTGCTAGTGGCTCTCCTCGGGATACGCAGTATTTT
TRBV5-4	few	TRBJ1-2	NA	CASSSRTVPPVANYGYTF	TGTGCCAGCAGCTCCCGGACAGTTCCCCCGGTCGCTAACTATGGCTACACCTTC